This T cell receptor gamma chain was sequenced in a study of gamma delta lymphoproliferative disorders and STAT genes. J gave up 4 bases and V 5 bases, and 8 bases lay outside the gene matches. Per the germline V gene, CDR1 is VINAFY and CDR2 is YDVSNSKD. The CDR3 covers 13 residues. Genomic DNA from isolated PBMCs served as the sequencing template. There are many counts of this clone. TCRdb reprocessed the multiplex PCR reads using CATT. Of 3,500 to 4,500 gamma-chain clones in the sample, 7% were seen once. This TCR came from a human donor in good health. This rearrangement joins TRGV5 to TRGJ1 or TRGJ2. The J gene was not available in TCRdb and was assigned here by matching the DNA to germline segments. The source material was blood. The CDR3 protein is CATWASDYYKKLF. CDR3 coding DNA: TGTGCCACCTGGGCTTCCGACTATTATAAGAAACTCTTT.